Following are 30 T cell receptor beta chains from one sample sequenced in a study of T cell changes during pregnancy in multiple sclerosis. Using immunoSEQ multiplex PCR, the repertoire was profiled, and TCRdb retains in-frame clones only, with some absent. The sample consists of 45,000 or so clones, about 88% of them appearing once. The starting material was CD8+ T cells from peripheral blood mononuclear cells, obtained after pregnancy. Every receptor here comes from a female donor in good health, enrolled as a control in a pregnancy study.

V usage is TRBV4-1 and J usage is TRBJ2-7, with D possibly TRBD1 on 6 matching bases. There are 16 residues in the CDR3. V was pared by 1 base and J by 0 bases, with 13 bases between. From germline, CDR1 is MGHRA and CDR2 YSYEKL. This chain's CDR3 is CASSQALTGTSYEQYF. The CDR3 DNA is TGCGCCAGCAGCCAAGCGCTGACAGGAACCTCCTACGAGCAGTACTTC.

The chain couples TRBV27 to TRBJ1-1; 9 bases line up with TRBD1. The CDR3 spans 17 residues. Germline V CDR1 and CDR2: MNHEY, SMNVEV (reference sequence). Unmatched junction bases numbered 14, after V lost 5 bases and J lost 4 bases. The CDR3 region is CASSPSQTGGMVTEAFF. The CDR3 DNA is TGTGCCAGCAGTCCCTCGCAGACAGGGGGTATGGTCACTGAAGCTTTCTTT.

V and J are TRBV6-6 and TRBJ2-2; 8 bases align to TRBD2. The length of the CDR3 is 13 residues. With 6 bases clipped from V and 8 bases from J, the junction kept 5 bases outside the gene matches. In germline, CDR1 is MNHNY, CDR2 SVGAGI (reference sequence). CDR3 bases: TGTGCCAGCAGGGCGGGGGGCCTGGGGGAGCTGTTTTTT. Encoded protein: CASRAGGLGELFF.

The chain couples TRBV14 to TRBJ2-2, with D uncertain. CDR1 and CDR2 from the germline V gene are SGHDN and FVKESK. Trimming cost V 5 bases and J 1 base, with 5 bases left between them. The CDR3 covers 13 residues. The CDR3 region is CASSAVNTGELFF. In DNA form, the CDR3 reads TGTGCCAGCAGCGCAGTGAACACCGGGGAGCTGTTTTTT.

The rearrangement links TRBV29-1 to TRBJ2-1, with 9 bases identical to TRBD2. The J segment lost 1 base and the V segment lost 5 bases, leaving 9 bases of the junction unmatched. CDR1 and CDR2 from the germline V gene are SQVTM and ANQGSEA. The CDR3 contains 16 residues. DNA of the CDR3: TGCAGCGTTTCCAGTAGCGGGGGTCATTCCTACAATGAGCAGTTCTTC. Translating gives CSVSSSGGHSYNEQFF.

J is TRBJ1-2 and V is TRBV4-3; no firm D call. The CDR3 spans 15 residues. The germline V gene has CDR1 LGHNA and CDR2 YSLEER. Trimming took off 0 bases at V and 4 bases at J, with 12 bases between the two ends. In DNA, the CDR3 is TGCGCCAGCAGCCAAGATGTAACAGAAAGCTATGGCTACACCTTC. Residues: CASSQDVTESYGYTF.

This chain links TRBV9 with TRBJ1-2; D might be TRBD1 (5 bases). The CDR3 sequence is 15 residues long. Between the trimmed V and J ends, which lost 0 bases and 2 bases, there was a span of 11 bases. The germline CDR1 and CDR2 sequences are SGDLS and YYNGEE. The CDR3 loop reads CASSVASGPNYGYTF. The CDR3 coding sequence is TGTGCCAGCAGCGTAGCCTCAGGGCCCAACTATGGCTACACCTTC.

The chain joins TRBV19 to TRBJ2-1; unclear D gene. CDR3 length equals 15 residues. Germline V lookup: CDR1 LNHDA, CDR2 SQIVND (reference sequence). V dropped 1 base and J dropped 0 bases, with 7 bases sitting between them. The CDR3 sequence: CASSIGGHSYNEQFF. In DNA form, the CDR3 reads TGTGCCAGTAGTATAGGTGGGCACTCCTACAATGAGCAGTTCTTC.

The chain recombines TRBV19 with TRBJ1-5; D is possibly TRBD1 (5 bases). Germline V gene sequence: CDR1 LNHDA, CDR2 SQIVND (reference sequence). V was clipped by 4 bases and J by 0 bases, with 10 bases between them. CDR3 size: 15 residues. CDR3 loop: CASSTSGNSNQPQHF. Here the CDR3 DNA reads TGTGCCAGTAGTACCTCAGGGAATAGCAATCAGCCCCAGCATTTT. Complete variable domain (other parts from reference TRBV19 and TRBJ1-5): DGGITQSPKYLFRKEGQNVTLSCEQNLNHDAMYWYRQDPGQGLRLIYYSQIVNDFQKGDIAEGYSVSREKKESFPLTVTSAQKNPTAFYLCASSTSGNSNQPQHFGDGTRLSIL.

The J gene is TRBJ2-3, the V gene TRBV7-8, with 10 bases that match TRBD2. In germline, CDR1 is SGHVS, CDR2 FQNEAQ. The CDR3 loop spans 15 amino acids. Unmatched junction bases numbered 2, after V lost 5 bases and J lost 0 bases. CDR3 DNA sequence: TGTGCCAGCAGCCCTAGCGGGGGTAGCACAGATACGCAGTATTTT. Protein sequence: CASSPSGGSTDTQYF.

V and J are TRBV4-2 and TRBJ2-2; D ambiguous. The CDR3 sequence is 14 residues long. V lost 0 bases and J 1 base, leaving 3 bases between the germline ends. The germline V gene has CDR1 LGHNA and CDR2 YNFKEQ. The CDR3 loop is CASSQDKNTGELFF. As DNA, the CDR3 is TGTGCCAGCAGCCAAGACAAGAACACCGGGGAGCTGTTTTTT.

The chain carries TRBV25-1 and TRBJ1-2; 8 bases line up with TRBD1. CDR3 length: 12 residues. V lost 8 bases to trimming and J lost 4 bases; unmatched junction nucleotides: 3. The germline V gene encodes CDR1 MGHDK and CDR2 SYGVNS. The CDR3 protein is CASGGTGYGYTF. The CDR3 region has the DNA TGTGCCAGCGGCGGGACAGGCTATGGCTACACCTTC.

The chain links TRBV4-2 to TRBJ1-6, with D possibly matching TRBD1 (5 bases). Germline V lookup: CDR1 LGHNA, CDR2 YNFKEQ. The germline V and J ends were trimmed by 6 bases and 7 bases, with 16 bases remaining between them. The CDR3 is 15 residues long. The CDR3 DNA is TGTGCCAGCAGACAGCAGGGTTTTATAAATTCACCCCTCCACTTT. As protein: CASRQQGFINSPLHF.

The genes are TRBV4-3 and TRBJ1-2; the D gene is possibly TRBD1 (6 bases). This CDR3 comprises 15 residues. The V gene lost 2 bases and the J gene lost 4 bases, with 14 bases spanning the gap. Per the germline V gene, CDR1 is LGHNA and CDR2 is YSLEER. The CDR3 is CASSQFAGASYGYTF. CDR3 DNA sequence: TGCGCCAGCAGCCAATTCGCGGGGGCGAGCTATGGCTACACCTTC.

The gene calls are TRBV6-5 and TRBJ2-5; D is uncertain. This CDR3 is 11 amino acids long. Per the germline V gene, CDR1 is MNHEY and CDR2 is SVGAGI. Trimming removed 4 bases at V and 2 bases at J, with 2 bases between. This CDR3 is CASSSQETQYF. The CDR3 nucleotides are TGTGCCAGCAGTTCACAAGAGACCCAGTACTTC.

The rearrangement links TRBV4-3 to TRBJ2-7; 10 nucleotides line up with TRBD2. The CDR3 contains 16 residues. Germline lookup yields CDR1 LGHNA and CDR2 YSLEER. V shed 0 bases, J shed 0 bases, and the junction held 2 bases outside the gene matches. CDR3 DNA: TGCGCCAGCAGCCAAGAGCCTAGCGGGAGCTCCTACGAGCAGTACTTC. It encodes CASSQEPSGSSYEQYF.

This chain joins TRBV12-5 and TRBJ1-2, with TRBD1 matching over 7 bases. V shed 6 bases and J 8 bases; nucleotides not matched to a gene: 6. This CDR3 is built from 12 residues. Looked up from germline, CDR1 is LGHNT and CDR2 is FRNRAP. CDR3 protein: CASGPPGGGYTF. In nucleotides, the CDR3 is TGTGCTAGTGGGCCGCCAGGGGGGGGCTACACCTTC.

This clone showed up just once. The chain uses TRBV7-8 and TRBJ2-2; D is possibly TRBD1 (6 bases). The CDR3 is made up of 15 amino acids. V dropped 3 bases and J dropped 3 bases, with 11 bases sitting between them. CDR1 and CDR2 from the germline V gene are SGHVS and FQNEAQ. The CDR3 loop reads CASSFSGVDTGELFF. DNA of the CDR3: TGTGCCAGCAGCTTCTCAGGGGTGGACACCGGGGAGCTGTTTTTT. The whole variable domain, remainder taken from reference TRBV7-8 and TRBJ2-2, is GAGVSQSPRYKVAKRGQDVALRCDPISGHVSLFWYQQALGQGPEFLTYFQNEAQLDKSGLPSDRFFAERPEGSVSTLKIQRTQQEDSAVYLCASSFSGVDTGELFFGEGSRLTVL.

The chain links TRBV27 to TRBJ2-2; 7 bases are a match to TRBD2. Per germline, CDR1 MNHEY and CDR2 SMNVEV (reference sequence). J lost 6 bases, V lost 10 bases, and 11 bases had no gene match. CDR3 length: 14 amino acids. CDR3 in DNA: TGTGCCACCCTACTACTAGCGAGCCCCGGGGAGCTGTTTTTT. Protein sequence: CATLLLASPGELFF.

This clone showed up many times. The V gene is TRBV4-2, the J gene TRBJ2-1; TRBD2 aligns across 13 bases. Germline V gives CDR1 LGHNA, CDR2 YNFKEQ. The CDR3 is 15 amino acids. The trim removed 4 bases at V and 8 bases at J, leaving 5 bases unmatched. The CDR3 region is CASSLTSGGADEQFF. The CDR3 region has the DNA TGTGCCAGCAGCCTTACTAGCGGGGGGGCCGATGAGCAGTTCTTC.

In this sample, this clone is medium-sized (0.01 to 0.1%). V is TRBV27 and J is TRBJ1-3; D call uncertain. V was clipped by 0 bases and J by 2 bases, with 2 bases between them. The germline V gene has CDR1 MNHEY and CDR2 SMNVEV (reference sequence). The CDR3 consists of 13 residues. CDR3 amino acids: CASSLSTGNTIYF. The CDR3 bases are TGTGCCAGCAGTTTATCTACTGGAAACACCATATATTTT.

This sequence joins TRBV2 and TRBJ2-2; TRBD1 agrees at 7 bases. The CDR3 contains 14 residues. Unmatched junction bases numbered 7, after V lost 8 bases and J lost 4 bases. Germline CDR1 reads SNHLY; CDR2 reads FYNNEI. CDR3 sequence: CASRPTGATGELFF. The CDR3, as DNA: TGTGCCAGCCGGCCAACAGGGGCCACCGGGGAGCTGTTTTTT.

This chain links TRBV27 with TRBJ2-6, with D unclear. V dropped 7 bases and J dropped 0 bases, with 4 bases sitting between them. Germline CDR1 is MNHEY and CDR2 is SMNVEV (reference sequence). CDR3 length: 13 residues. The CDR3 nucleotides are TGTGCCAGCAACATCTCTGGGGCCAACGTCCTGACTTTC. It translates to CASNISGANVLTF. Full variable domain (rest looked up from reference TRBV27 and TRBJ2-6): EAQVTQNPRYLITVTGKKLTVTCSQNMNHEYMSWYRQDPGLGLRQIYYSMNVEVTDKGDVPEGYKVSRKEKRNFPLILESPSPNQTSLYFCASNISGANVLTFGAGSRLTVL.

CDR3: CASSLTGVNYEQYF. The CDR3 DNA reads TGCGCCAGCAGCTTGACCGGGGTTAACTACGAGCAGTACTTC. V gene TRBV5-1 combines with J gene TRBJ2-7, with D possibly matching TRBD2 (5 bases). The V gene lost 1 base and the J gene lost 3 bases, with 11 bases spanning the gap. Germline lookup yields CDR1 SGHRS and CDR2 YFSETQ. The CDR3 sequence is 14 residues long.

J is TRBJ2-1 and V is TRBV2; maybe TRBD2 (7 bases). This CDR3 spans 14 amino acids. Trimming cost V 3 bases and J 7 bases, with 13 bases left between them. CDR1 SNHLY and CDR2 FYNNEI come from the germline V gene. The CDR3 is CASSEGRGGNEQFF. CDR3 bases: TGTGCCAGCAGTGAGGGTAGGGGGGGTAATGAGCAGTTCTTC.

With regard to this clone: The same CDR3 also results from other DNA sequences found in this sample. The J gene is TRBJ2-3, the V gene TRBV29-1; D may be TRBD1 (6 bases). CDR1 is SQVTM, CDR2 ANQGSEA, per germline. This CDR3 is built from 11 residues. V lost 6 bases to trimming and J lost 8 bases, with 12 bases between them. The CDR3 is CSVAQGPTQYF. The CDR3 coding sequence is TGCAGCGTCGCCCAGGGGCCTACGCAGTATTTT.

The chain is built from TRBV5-1 and TRBJ2-1; D possibly corresponds to TRBD2 (7 bases). V was pared by 4 bases and J by 2 bases, with 16 bases between. The CDR3 runs 16 residues. Germline V CDR1 and CDR2: SGHRS, YFSETQ. In nucleotides, the CDR3 is TGCGCCAGCAGCGTGGGGGAGGGGGGGACCTACAATGAGCAGTTCTTC. The encoded protein is CASSVGEGGTYNEQFF. Variable domain in full (rest from reference TRBV5-1 and TRBJ2-1): KAGVTQTPRYLIKTRGQQVTLSCSPISGHRSVSWYQQTPGQGLQFLFEYFSETQRNKGNFPGRFSGRQFSNSRSEMNVSTLELGDSALYLCASSVGEGGTYNEQFFGPGTRLTVL.

The rearrangement joins TRBV4-3 to TRBJ2-3; 9 bases line up with TRBD2. Germline values: CDR1 LGHNA, CDR2 YSLEER. J gave up 3 bases and V 1 base, and 5 bases lay outside the gene matches. The length of the CDR3 is 16 residues. The CDR3 sequence: CASSQGPSGVTDTQYF. CDR3 nucleotides: TGCGCCAGCAGCCAAGGGCCTAGCGGGGTTACAGATACGCAGTATTTT.

The chain links TRBV7-3 to TRBJ2-3, with D perhaps matching TRBD2 (6 bases). The CDR3 runs 15 residues. CDR1 SGHTA and CDR2 FQGTGA come from the germline V gene. V lost 3 bases and J lost 4, with 14 bases in between. The CDR3 nucleotides are TGTGCCAGCAGCTTGGTGGGGGGTCTCGCAGATACGCAGTATTTT. Amino acids: CASSLVGGLADTQYF.

About this clone itself: The same CDR3 can be traced to other DNA sequences in this sample. The CDR3 is CASSNRDRGTEAFF. The CDR3 DNA reads as TGCGCCAGCAGCAACCGGGACAGGGGCACCGAAGCTTTCTTT. V is TRBV4-3 and J is TRBJ1-1, with 10 positions matching TRBD1. The junction had 8 bases not matched to a gene; V was cut back by 5 bases and J by 8 bases. The CDR3 extends over 14 amino acids. Per the germline V gene, CDR1 is LGHNA and CDR2 is YSLEER.